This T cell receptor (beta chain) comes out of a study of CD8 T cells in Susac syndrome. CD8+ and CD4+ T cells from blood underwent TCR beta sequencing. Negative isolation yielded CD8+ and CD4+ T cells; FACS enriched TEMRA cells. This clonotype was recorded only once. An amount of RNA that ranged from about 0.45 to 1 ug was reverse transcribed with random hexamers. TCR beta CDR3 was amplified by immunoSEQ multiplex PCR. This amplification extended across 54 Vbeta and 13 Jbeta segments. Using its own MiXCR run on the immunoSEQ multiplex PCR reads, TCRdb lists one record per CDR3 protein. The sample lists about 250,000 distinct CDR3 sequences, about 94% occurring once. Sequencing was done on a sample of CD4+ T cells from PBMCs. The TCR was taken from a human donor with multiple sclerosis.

The CDR3: CASSRGRTSRFSSTGELFF. CDR3 nucleotides: TGTGCCAGCAGCAGGGGGAGGACTAGCAGGTTCTCGAGCACCGGGGAGCTGTTTTTT. The gene calls are TRBV3-1 and TRBJ2-2, with TRBD2 matching 8 bases. V was pared by 5 bases and J by 4 bases, with 18 bases of the junction left unmatched. The CDR3 is made up of 19 amino acids. Germline V gene lookup returns CDR1 LGHDT and CDR2 YNNKEL (reference sequence). Supplemented by reference TRBV3-1 and TRBJ2-2, the full variable domain reads DTAVSQTPKYLVTQMGNDKSIKCEQNLGHDTMYWYKQDSKKFLKIMFSYNNKELIINETVPNRFSPKSPDKAHLNLHINSLELGDSAVYFCASSRGRTSRFSSTGELFFGEGSRLTVL.